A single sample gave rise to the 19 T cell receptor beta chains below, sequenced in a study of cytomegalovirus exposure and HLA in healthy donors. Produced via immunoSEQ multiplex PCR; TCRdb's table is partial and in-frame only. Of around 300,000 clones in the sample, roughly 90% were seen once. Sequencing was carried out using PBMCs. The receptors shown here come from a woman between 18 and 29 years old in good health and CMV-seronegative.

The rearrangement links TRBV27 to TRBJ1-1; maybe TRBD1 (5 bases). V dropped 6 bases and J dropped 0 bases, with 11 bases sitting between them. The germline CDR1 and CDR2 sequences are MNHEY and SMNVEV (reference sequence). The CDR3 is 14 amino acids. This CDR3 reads CASRVTVMNTEAFF. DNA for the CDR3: TGTGCCAGCAGGGTGACAGTCATGAACACTGAAGCTTTCTTT.

This CDR3 is CASTRTSGRETQYF. DNA for the CDR3: TGTGCCAGCACCCGGACTAGCGGGAGAGAGACCCAGTACTTC. The V gene is TRBV2, the J gene TRBJ2-5; 13 bases line up with TRBD2. The CDR3 totals 14 residues. CDR1 SNHLY and CDR2 FYNNEI come from the germline V gene. The V segment lost 7 bases and the J segment 4 bases; nucleotides outside the gene matches: 3.

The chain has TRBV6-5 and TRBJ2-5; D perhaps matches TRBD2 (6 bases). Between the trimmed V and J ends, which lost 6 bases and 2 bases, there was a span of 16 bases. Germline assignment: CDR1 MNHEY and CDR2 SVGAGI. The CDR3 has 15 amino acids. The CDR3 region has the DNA TGTGCCAGCAGCCCCGGGGCTAGCGCACAAGAGACCCAGTACTTC. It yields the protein CASSPGASAQETQYF.

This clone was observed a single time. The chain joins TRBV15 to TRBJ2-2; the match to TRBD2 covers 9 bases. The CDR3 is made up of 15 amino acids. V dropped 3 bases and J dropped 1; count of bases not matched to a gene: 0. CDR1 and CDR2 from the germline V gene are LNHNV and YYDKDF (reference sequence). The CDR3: CATSRTSGNTGELFF. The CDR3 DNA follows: TGTGCCACCAGCAGGACTAGCGGGAACACCGGGGAGCTGTTTTTT.

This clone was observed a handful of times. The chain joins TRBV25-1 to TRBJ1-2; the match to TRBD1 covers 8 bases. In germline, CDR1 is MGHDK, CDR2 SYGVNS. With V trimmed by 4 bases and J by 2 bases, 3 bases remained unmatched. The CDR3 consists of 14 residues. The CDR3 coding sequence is TGTGCCAGCAGTGGTCAGGGGGCCAACTATGGCTACACCTTC. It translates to CASSGQGANYGYTF.

The CDR3 bases are TGTGCCAGCAGCTTAACGGCTGCTCCGGGAGGGGGAGAAGATAATAGCAATCAGCCCCAGCATTTT. Protein product: CASSLTAAPGGGEDNSNQPQHF. The chain couples TRBV7-3 to TRBJ1-5; D might be TRBD1 (6 bases). V dropped 0 bases and J dropped 0 bases, with 27 bases sitting between them. From germline, CDR1 is SGHTA and CDR2 FQGTGA. The CDR3 loop spans 22 amino acids.

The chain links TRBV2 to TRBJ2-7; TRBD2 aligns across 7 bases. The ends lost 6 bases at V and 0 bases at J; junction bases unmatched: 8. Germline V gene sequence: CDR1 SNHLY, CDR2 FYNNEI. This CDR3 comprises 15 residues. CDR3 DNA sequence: TGTGCCAGCAGCCCCCGGGGCGGGGGCTCCTACGAGCAGTACTTC. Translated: CASSPRGGGSYEQYF. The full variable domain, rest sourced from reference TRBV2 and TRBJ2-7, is EPEVTQTPSHQVTQMGQEVILRCVPISNHLYFYWYRQILGQKVEFLVSFYNNEISEKSEIFDDQFSVERPDGSNFTLKIRSTKLEDSAMYFCASSPRGGGSYEQYFGPGTRLTVT.

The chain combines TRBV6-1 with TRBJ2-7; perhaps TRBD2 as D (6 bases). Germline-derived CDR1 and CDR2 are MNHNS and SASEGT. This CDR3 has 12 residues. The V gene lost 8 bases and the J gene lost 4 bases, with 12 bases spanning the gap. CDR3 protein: CASGFGGYEQYF. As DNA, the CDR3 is TGTGCCAGCGGCTTCGGAGGGTACGAGCAGTACTTC.

The CDR3 loop is CASSTGTGGPSEQFF. The CDR3, as DNA: TGCGCCAGCAGCACCGGGACAGGGGGTCCGAGTGAGCAGTTCTTC. V gene TRBV5-1 combines with J gene TRBJ2-1; 11 nucleotides match TRBD1. The CDR3 has 15 amino acids. Germline-derived CDR1 and CDR2 are SGHRS and YFSETQ. Trimming at V came to 4 bases and at J to 9 bases, leaving 9 bases not matched to a gene.

This CDR3 reads CASSRPGLAGVSGANVLTF. The CDR3 nucleotides are TGTGCCAGCAGCCGACCGGGACTAGCGGGAGTATCTGGGGCCAACGTCCTGACTTTC. The chain couples TRBV7-9 to TRBJ2-6; TRBD2 matches at 14 bases. The germline CDR1 and CDR2 sequences are SEHNR and FQNEAQ (reference sequence). CDR3 length equals 19 residues. V shed 5 bases and J 1 base; nucleotides not matched to a gene: 7.

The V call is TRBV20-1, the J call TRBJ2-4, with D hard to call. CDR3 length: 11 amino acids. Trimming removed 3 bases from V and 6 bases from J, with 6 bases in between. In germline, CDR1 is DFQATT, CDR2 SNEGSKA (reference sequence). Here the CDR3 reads CSASDRNIQYF. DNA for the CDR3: TGCAGTGCTAGTGATAGAAACATTCAGTACTTC.

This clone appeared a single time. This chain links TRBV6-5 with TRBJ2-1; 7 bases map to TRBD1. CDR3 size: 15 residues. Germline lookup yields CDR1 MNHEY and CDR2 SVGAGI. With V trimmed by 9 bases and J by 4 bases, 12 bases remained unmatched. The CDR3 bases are TGTGCCAGTGGGGTAGGGTCAGGGGGTTACAATGAGCAGTTCTTC. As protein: CASGVGSGGYNEQFF.

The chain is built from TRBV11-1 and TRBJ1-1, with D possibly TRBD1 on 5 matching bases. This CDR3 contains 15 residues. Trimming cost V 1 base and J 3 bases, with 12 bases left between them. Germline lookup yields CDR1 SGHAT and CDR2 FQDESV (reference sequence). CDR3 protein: CASSLGQGTDTEAFF. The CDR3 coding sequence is TGTGCCAGCAGCTTAGGGCAGGGCACGGACACTGAAGCTTTCTTT.

CDR3 loop: CASSQDRGGNYGYTF. Here the CDR3 DNA reads TGCGCCAGCAGCCAAGATAGGGGAGGAAACTATGGCTACACCTTC. The chain combines TRBV4-3 with TRBJ1-2; D is perhaps TRBD1 (5 bases). V lost 0 bases and J 2 bases, leaving 10 bases between the germline ends. The CDR3 has 15 residues. Per the germline V gene, CDR1 is LGHNA and CDR2 is YSLEER.

The CDR3 is CASSFPGLAGEQFF. CDR3 nucleotide sequence: TGTGCCAGCAGCTTCCCGGGACTAGCGGGTGAGCAGTTCTTC. V and J are TRBV5-6 and TRBJ2-1, with TRBD2 matching over 12 bases. Germline values: CDR1 SGHDT, CDR2 YYEEEE. The CDR3 is 14 residues long. V lost 2 bases to trimming and J lost 9 bases; unmatched junction nucleotides: 3.

The CDR3, as DNA: TGTGCCAGCAGCTTAGTAGGGGTTGACACCATATATTTT. This gives the protein CASSLVGVDTIYF. The chain links TRBV7-8 to TRBJ1-3; D might be TRBD1 (5 bases). Looked up from germline, CDR1 is SGHVS and CDR2 is FQNEAQ. The CDR3 spans 13 residues. Trimming took off 1 base at V and 8 bases at J, with 9 bases between the two ends.

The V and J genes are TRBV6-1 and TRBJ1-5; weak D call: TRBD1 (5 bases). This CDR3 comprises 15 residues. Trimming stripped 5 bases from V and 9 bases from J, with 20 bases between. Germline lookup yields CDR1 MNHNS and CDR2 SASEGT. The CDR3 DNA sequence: TGTGCCAGCAGTCAAGGGGAGAACCAGAAGGGGCCCCAGCATTTT. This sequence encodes CASSQGENQKGPQHF.

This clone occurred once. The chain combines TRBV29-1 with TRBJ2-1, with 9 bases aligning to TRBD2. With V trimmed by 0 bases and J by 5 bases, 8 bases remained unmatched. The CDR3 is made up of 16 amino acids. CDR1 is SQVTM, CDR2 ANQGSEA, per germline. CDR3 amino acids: CSVEDHGLAGNNEQFF. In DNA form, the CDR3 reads TGCAGCGTTGAAGATCACGGGCTAGCGGGGAACAATGAGCAGTTCTTC.

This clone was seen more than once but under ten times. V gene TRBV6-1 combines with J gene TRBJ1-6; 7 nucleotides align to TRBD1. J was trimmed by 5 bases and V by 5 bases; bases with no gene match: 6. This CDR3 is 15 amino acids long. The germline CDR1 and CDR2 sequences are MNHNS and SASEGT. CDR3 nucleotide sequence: TGTGCCAGCAGTAGACAGGGTAATGATAATTCACCCCTCCACTTT. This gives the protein CASSRQGNDNSPLHF.